The clone carrying this T cell receptor (beta chain) occurred a few times. Antigen: not known. Germline V gene sequence: CDR1 DFQATT, CDR2 SNEGSKA (reference sequence). V dropped 2 bases and J dropped 2; count of bases not matched to a gene: 5. The length of the CDR3 is 15 residues. Uncontrolled infection, other autoimmune disease, pregnancy or lactation excluded patients. This sample is drawn from a study of T cells in Graves' hyperthyroidism and ophthalmopathy. Overall study: Any treatment followed the collection of peripheral blood at initial diagnosis. Study-wide points: Blood samples included most of the expanded thyroid clonotypes exceeding 0.001. A 13 V-J signature model discriminated ophthalmopathy versus stable hyperthyroidism.

Researchers took RNA transcripts and amplified the TCR beta CDR3 regions from them. RT-PCR in the first round (using the HTBI primer set) targeted the TCR CDR3. TCRdb used MiXCR to reprocess the multiplex PCR reads, holding one entry per CDR3 protein. Among under 450,000 distinct CDR3 sequences listed, approximately 14% were seen once. The rearrangement joins TRBV20-1 to TRBJ2-1; 8 bases agree with TRBD2. This clonotype originated in a woman under 30 with Graves' hyperthyroidism. Input material: blood. The CDR3 protein is CSARPGGGPYNEQFF. DNA of the CDR3: TGCAGTGCTAGACCGGGCGGGGGGCCCTACAATGAGCAGTTCTTC.